This is a list of T cell receptor beta chains from one sample in a study of shared clonotypes between healthy human individuals. Here immunoSEQ multiplex PCR was the method, and the copy in TCRdb shows in-frame clones only, minus some. The data contain about 490,000 clones, about 85% of them singletons. Sequencing was carried out using PBMCs. These receptors all stem from a woman in her forties in good health. Some clones in this sample may be carry-over from other donors' samples. Both conserved end residues are part of each CDR3. Fields, in order: CDR3 length, D gene, clone size, J gene, V gene, CDR3 DNA, CDR3 protein. D genes are given only for firm matches. A row's size may be missing; if present it is once, few, many or a size class.

>15|-|-|TRBJ1-1|TRBV28
TGTGCCAGCAGTTTACTCCCGGGAGGGGACACTGAAGCTTTCTTT
CASSLLPGGDTEAFF
>16|TRBD2|few|TRBJ2-5|TRBV15
TGTGCCACCAGCAGAGGGACTAGCGGGAGGTCCGAGACCCAGTACTTC
CATSRGTSGRSETQYF
>16|TRBD2|-|TRBJ2-7|TRBV28
TGTGCCAGCAGCCGACCGGGACTAGCGGGAGCCTACGAGCAGTACTTC
CASSRPGLAGAYEQYF
>15|TRBD1|-|TRBJ1-1|TRBV28
TGTGCCAGCAGTTTGCCAGGGGGACTTAACACTGAAGCTTTCTTT
CASSLPGGLNTEAFF
>13|TRBD2|-|TRBJ2-3|TRBV19
TGTGCCAGCCGACTAGCGGGATCAGATACGCAGTATTTT
CASRLAGSDTQYF
>14|-|-|TRBJ1-1|TRBV28
TGTGCCAGCAGGGATCAGGGGAAAAACACTGAAGCTTTCTTT
CASRDQGKNTEAFF
>16|TRBD1|-|TRBJ2-7|TRBV9
TGTGCCAGCAGCGTAGCTCTAACAGGGGGCGCGTCGGAGCAGTACTTC
CASSVALTGGASEQYF
>15|TRBD2|-|TRBJ2-7|TRBV28
TGTGCCAGCAGAGGTTTCGGGGGGGTATTGTACGAGCAGTACTTC
CASRGFGGVLYEQYF
>15|TRBD2|-|TRBJ2-3|TRBV5-1
TGCGCCAGCAGCGGTACCGGGACTAGCGAAGATACGCAGTATTTT
CASSGTGTSEDTQYF
>9|-|-|TRBJ2-7|TRBV2
TGTGCAAGCAGTTCCCCCCTCTCCTTC
CASSSPLSF